This T cell receptor beta chain was retrieved from a study of cytomegalovirus exposure and HLA in healthy donors. PCR employed 60 Vbeta and 13 Jbeta primers. The assay was immunoSEQ multiplex PCR, and TCRdb's table has in-frame clones only and misses some. This table holds 150,000 to 180,000 clones, roughly 80% found once. Overall study results and limits: Common viral pathogens (according to a later analysis) appeared linked to several of the most significant clusters. Indistinguishable V segments, including TRBV6-2 and TRBV6-3, were excluded.

With regard to this clone: The target antigen is unknown.

The CDR3 has 15 residues. CDR1 and CDR2 from the germline V gene are MNHEY and SMNVEV (reference sequence). The V segment lost 5 bases and the J segment 0 bases; nucleotides outside the gene matches: 3. The sample was PBMCs. The sequence was collected from a woman between 40 and 55 years old in good health and CMV-seronegative. This chain uses TRBV27 with TRBJ1-4, with 7 bases that match TRBD1. CDR3 sequence (DNA): TGTGCCAGCAGTCCAGGGACAGCAACTAATGAAAAACTGTTTTTT. Residues: CASSPGTATNEKLFF.